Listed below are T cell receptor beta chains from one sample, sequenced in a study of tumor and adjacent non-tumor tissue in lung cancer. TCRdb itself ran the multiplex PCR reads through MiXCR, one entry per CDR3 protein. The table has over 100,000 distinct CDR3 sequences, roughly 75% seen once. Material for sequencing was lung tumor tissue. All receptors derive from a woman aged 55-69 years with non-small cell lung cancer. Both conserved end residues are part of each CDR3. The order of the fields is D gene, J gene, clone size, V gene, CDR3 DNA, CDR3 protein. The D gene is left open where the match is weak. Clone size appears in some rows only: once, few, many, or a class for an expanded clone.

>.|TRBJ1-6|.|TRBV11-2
TGTGCTAGCAGCTTAGCCGCAGGGGTGAATTCACCCCTCCACTTT
CASSLAAGVNSPLHF
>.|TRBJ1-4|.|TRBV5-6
TGTGCCAGCAGCTGGGGGTTCAGGGACCATAATGAAAAAGTGTTTTTT
CASSWGFRDHNEKVFF
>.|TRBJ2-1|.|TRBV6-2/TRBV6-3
TGTGCCAGCAGCAATAGTAAAGTGACAGTAATAAATAAGCAGTTCTTC
CASSNSKVTVINKQFF
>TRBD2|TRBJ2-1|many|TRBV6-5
TGTGCCAGCAGCCTTGCTAGCGGGGGGTACAATGAGCAGTTCTTC
CASSLASGGYNEQFF
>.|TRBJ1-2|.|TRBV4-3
TGCGCCAGCAACCAAGTGGTACCACAGGATGGCTACACCTTC
CASNQVVPQDGYTF
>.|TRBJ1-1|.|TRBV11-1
TGTGCCGACAGCTTTATTGGGAGAGTAGCCCGGGCTTTCTTT
CADSFIGRVARAFF
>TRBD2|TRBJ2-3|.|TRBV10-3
TGTACCATCAGTGAGTCTTCGGCGGGAGTTGGAGATGCGCAGTATTTT
CTISESSAGVGDAQYF
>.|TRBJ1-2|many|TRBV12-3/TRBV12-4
TGTGCCAGCAGGGGGGACGACTATGGCTACACCTTC
CASRGDDYGYTF
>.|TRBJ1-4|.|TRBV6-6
TGTGCCGGCAGTTACTCGATCCGGGGCGTCCCTAATGAAAAACTGTTTTTT
CAGSYSIRGVPNEKLFF
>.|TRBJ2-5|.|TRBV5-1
TGCGCCAGCAGCTTATCCGGGAGAGGGGAGACCCAATACTTC
CASSLSGRGETQYF
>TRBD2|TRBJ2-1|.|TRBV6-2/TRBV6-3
TGTGTCAGCACCAGTCCCGTTTTATCGGGGAGGGACAATGAGCAGTTCTTC
CVSTSPVLSGRDNEQFF
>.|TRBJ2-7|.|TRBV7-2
TGTGCCAGCAGCCCCCAATACGAGCAGTACTTC
CASSPQYEQYF
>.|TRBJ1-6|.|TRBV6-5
TGTGCCAGCGTCCAGACGGGGGGCTCCTATAATTCACCCCTCCCCTTT
CASVQTGGSYNSPLPF
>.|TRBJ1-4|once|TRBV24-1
TGTGCCACCAGTGAGGGATCCCGAGGGAGGAATATGAAAGGAAAACTGTTTTTT
CATSEGSRGRNMKGKLFF
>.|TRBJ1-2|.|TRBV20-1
TGCACTGCAACGAGGAGGATGGATGGCTACACCTTC
CTATRRMDGYTF
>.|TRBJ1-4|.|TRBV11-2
TGTGCCAGCAGCCTTCAGGACCAGGTGCAGTGCGAAAAACTGTTTTTT
CASSLQDQVQCEKLFF
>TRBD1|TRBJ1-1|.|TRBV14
TGTGCCAGCAGCTGGGACAGGAACACTGAAGCTTTCTTT
CASSWDRNTEAFF
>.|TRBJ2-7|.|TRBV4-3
TGTGCCAGCAACCAAGGGGCGAGGTACGAGCAGTACTTC
CASNQGARYEQYF
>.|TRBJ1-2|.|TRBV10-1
TGCGCCAGCAGTGGGCACCCCCCGGAGGCTCTGTCCTTC
CASSGHPPEALSF
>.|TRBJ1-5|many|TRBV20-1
TGCAGTGCTAGGGACGGTCACAATCAGCCCCAGCATTTT
CSARDGHNQPQHF